This T cell receptor beta chain was captured in a study of blood T cell repertoires in COVID-19. About the research overall: The United States, Italy and Spain supplied acute and convalescent COVID-19 samples. In each case, the material was cDNA or gDNA derived from T cells, B-cell-depleted T cells, or PBMCs.

Losses at the gene ends were 1 base for V and 14 bases for J; bases not matched to a gene: 10. This CDR3 region has 14 residues. Germline V lookup: CDR1 SGHNT, CDR2 YYREEE (reference sequence). Authors' data handling: Reference gene primer amplification gave nucleated cell count estimates. TCRdb's copy holds only in-frame clones and misses some; the assay was immunoSEQ multiplex PCR. V, J and clone size were drawn from that table, and D and trimming were deduced from the DNA. Of 90,000 to 110,000 clones listed, 75% to 90% were seen once; the top ten hold approximately 1.1%. The sample taken for sequencing was peripheral blood. The receptor was derived from a human donor in a cohort sampled during active COVID-19. The J gene is TRBJ2-1, the V gene TRBV5-4; 9 bases line up with TRBD2. DNA of the CDR3: TGTGCCAGCAGCTTGCGGGCTAGCGGGGTAGTTGAGTTCTTC. Its translation: CASSLRASGVVEFF.